A single sample gave rise to the 25 T cell receptor beta chains below, sequenced in a study of T cells in Graves' hyperthyroidism and ophthalmopathy. RNA transcripts were the template for amplifying TCR beta CDR3 regions. The HTBI primer set was used in a first-round RT-PCR of the TCR CDR3. TCRdb fed the multiplex PCR reads into MiXCR, producing one record per CDR3 protein. The profile shows about 640,000 distinct CDR3 sequences, nearly 45% of them singletons. Source material: peripheral blood or thyroid tissue (not recorded which). The receptors derive from an adult man with Graves' disease, either hyperthyroidism or ophthalmopathy (not recorded which).

This clonotype was detected only a few times. The chain has TRBV20-1 and TRBJ2-5; 10 positions match TRBD2. Per germline, CDR1 DFQATT and CDR2 SNEGSKA (reference sequence). V lost 7 bases to trimming and J lost 5 bases; unmatched junction nucleotides: 7. This CDR3 is 13 amino acids long. The CDR3 sequence is CSGLAGAEETQYF. CDR3 bases: TGCAGTGGCCTAGCGGGAGCTGAGGAGACCCAGTACTTC.

The rearrangement uses TRBV7-6 and TRBJ2-7; 7 nucleotides match TRBD1. The V gene's germline CDR1 is SGHVS and CDR2 FNYEAQ. This CDR3 comprises 15 residues. The ends lost 5 bases at V and 2 bases at J; junction bases unmatched: 9. The CDR3 here is CASSGYTGAAYEQYF. The DNA of the CDR3 is TGTGCCAGCAGCGGGTATACAGGGGCTGCCTACGAGCAGTACTTC.

The chain employs TRBV20-1 and TRBJ2-7, with D tentatively TRBD1 (5 bases). Trimming left V 5 bases short and J 0 bases short, with 17 bases between. The CDR3 is made up of 15 amino acids. Germline CDR1 reads DFQATT; CDR2 reads SNEGSKA (reference sequence). DNA of the CDR3: TGCAGTGCTGGAGCCCAACGAAGGGGCTCCTACGAGCAGTACTTC. This translates into CSAGAQRRGSYEQYF.

This clonotype was found a few times. The chain links TRBV9 to TRBJ1-3; perhaps TRBD1 as D (5 bases). The V end lost 0 bases, the J end lost 0 bases, and 10 bases lay between the germline ends. There are 16 residues in the CDR3. The germline CDR1 and CDR2 sequences are SGDLS and YYNGEE. CDR3 region: CASSVEGRSSGNTIYF. The CDR3 DNA reads TGTGCCAGCAGCGTAGAGGGACGGAGCTCTGGAAACACCATATATTTT.

This sequence joins TRBV6-1 and TRBJ2-6; D is perhaps TRBD1 (6 bases). Germline V gene sequence: CDR1 MNHNS, CDR2 SASEGT. CDR3 size: 20 residues. The germline V and J ends were trimmed by 0 bases and 0 bases, with 18 bases remaining between them. The CDR3 here is CASSEAPTYDRYSGANVLTF. In nucleotides, the CDR3 is TGTGCCAGCAGTGAAGCCCCAACCTATGACAGGTACTCTGGGGCCAACGTCCTGACTTTC.

The chain uses TRBV14 and TRBJ1-3; no reliable D call. The CDR3 spans 13 residues. The V gene's germline CDR1 is SGHDN and CDR2 FVKESK. V was pared by 1 base and J by 9 bases, with 10 bases between. DNA for the CDR3: TGTGCCAGCAGCCAAGTCCGTGGGAGCACCATATATTTT. Its protein product is CASSQVRGSTIYF.

This clonotype has ten or more counts. The J gene is TRBJ1-2, the V gene TRBV20-1; a possible D gene is TRBD1 (6 bases). The CDR3 sequence is 15 residues long. Germline CDR1 DFQATT, CDR2 SNEGSKA (reference sequence). V was trimmed by 6 bases and J by 3 bases, leaving 20 bases between them. CDR3 in amino acids: CSAANRESLDYGYTF. The CDR3 nucleotides are TGCAGTGCCGCCAACAGGGAGTCCCTTGACTATGGCTACACCTTC.

This clonotype was seen repeatedly, ten times or more. The rearrangement links TRBV7-2 to TRBJ1-6; D not resolved. Trimming stripped 4 bases from V and 10 bases from J, with 8 bases between. CDR3 length equals 12 residues. The germline V gene has CDR1 SGHTA and CDR2 FQGNSA. CDR3 sequence: CASSSPASPLHF. CDR3 nucleotide sequence: TGTGCCAGCAGCTCCCCCGCCTCACCCCTCCACTTT.

The chain is built from TRBV7-8 and TRBJ1-1, with D possibly being TRBD1 (6 bases). The CDR3 spans 15 residues. Germline V CDR1 and CDR2: SGHVS, FQNEAQ. Trimming took 5 bases from V and 0 from J, leaving 13 bases between them. CDR3 nucleotides: TGTGCCAGCAGCCCTCCACAGGGCATGAACACTGAAGCTTTCTTT. Translating it yields CASSPPQGMNTEAFF. Using reference TRBV7-8 and TRBJ1-1 for the parts outside the CDR3, the full variable domain is GAGVSQSPRYKVAKRGQDVALRCDPISGHVSLFWYQQALGQGPEFLTYFQNEAQLDKSGLPSDRFFAERPEGSVSTLKIQRTQQEDSAVYLCASSPPQGMNTEAFFGQGTRLTVV.

V and J are TRBV7-9 and TRBJ1-6; TRBD1 agrees at 8 bases. Germline lookup yields CDR1 SEHNR and CDR2 FQNEAQ (reference sequence). This CDR3 region has 17 residues. V was clipped by 5 bases and J by 3 bases; unmatched bases: 9. This CDR3 is CASSGTSGQGYNSPLHF. The DNA of the CDR3 is TGTGCCAGCAGCGGGACCTCAGGACAGGGCTATAATTCACCCCTCCACTTT.

J is TRBJ2-5 and V is TRBV7-9; TRBD1 matches at 7 bases. The CDR3 is made up of 13 amino acids. The ends lost 5 bases at V and 5 bases at J; junction bases unmatched: 5. Germline V gene data show CDR1 as SEHNR and CDR2 as FQNEAQ (reference sequence). CDR3 in DNA: TGTGCCAGCAGCGAGAAAGGGGGCGAGACCCAGTACTTC. It specifies CASSEKGGETQYF.

About this clonotype itself: Relative to the germline gene, one junction end is altered; a read error may explain this. The CDR3, as DNA: TGTGCTAGCAGCCGAAATGGACAGAATCAAGAGATCCAGTACTTC. It translates to CASSRNGQNQEIQYF. V is TRBV7-7 and J is TRBJ2-5; weak D call: TRBD1 (6 bases). This CDR3 spans 15 amino acids. Germline V gives CDR1 SSHAT, CDR2 FNYEAQ (reference sequence).

The rearrangement uses TRBV29-1 and TRBJ1-6; 8 bases are shared with TRBD1. CDR3 length equals 14 residues. J gave up 9 bases and V 6 bases, and 10 bases lay outside the gene matches. Germline CDR1 SQVTM, CDR2 ANQGSEA. CDR3 nucleotide sequence: TGCAGCGTGAGAGGGACAGGTCTTTCTTCACCCCTCCACTTT. Amino acid sequence: CSVRGTGLSSPLHF.

J is TRBJ2-2 and V is TRBV25-1; TRBD1 aligns across 7 bases. With V trimmed by 7 bases and J by 1 base, 3 bases remained unmatched. CDR1 and CDR2 (germline): MGHDK, SYGVNS. This CDR3 spans 14 amino acids. CDR3 amino acids: CASNRGWNTGELFF. CDR3 nucleotide sequence: TGTGCCAGCAACAGGGGTTGGAACACCGGGGAGCTGTTTTTT.

This clonotype was seen a few times. The rearrangement uses TRBV7-2 and TRBJ1-2; D remains ambiguous. V lost 0 bases and J 8 bases, leaving 13 bases between the germline ends. CDR1 is SGHTA, CDR2 FQGNSA, per germline. The CDR3 sequence is 14 residues long. CDR3 protein: CASSLADGLSGYTF. The CDR3 nucleotides are TGTGCCAGCAGCTTAGCGGACGGCCTCTCAGGCTACACCTTC.

The rearrangement links TRBV29-1 to TRBJ1-3, with 8 bases matching TRBD1. This CDR3 is 14 amino acids long. V lost 4 bases and J lost 3; bases outside the gene matches: 5. The V gene's germline CDR1 is SQVTM and CDR2 ANQGSEA. Written as DNA, the CDR3 is TGCAGCGTTGTTGTGACAGGGGTTGGAAACACCATATATTTT. Translating it yields CSVVVTGVGNTIYF.

The chain combines TRBV20-1 with TRBJ2-7, with TRBD1 matching 8 bases. CDR3 length: 14 residues. V gave up 2 bases and J gave up 2 bases; unmatched junction bases: 5. Germline CDR1 DFQATT, CDR2 SNEGSKA (reference sequence). CDR3 bases: TGCAGTGCTAGACCAGACAGGGGAACCTACGAGCAGTACTTC. It is translated as CSARPDRGTYEQYF.

This clonotype has a count of ten or more. The chain carries TRBV12-3 or TRBV12-4 and TRBJ2-7; 10 bases map to TRBD1. V shed 6 bases, J shed 6 bases, and the junction held 2 bases outside the gene matches. CDR3 length: 12 amino acids. The CDR3 region is CASRWTGGEQYF. Written as DNA, the CDR3 is TGTGCCAGCAGGTGGACAGGGGGCGAGCAGTACTTC.

The V gene is TRBV11-1, the J gene TRBJ2-5; maybe TRBD1 (5 bases). CDR1 is SGHAT, CDR2 FQDESV, per germline (reference sequence). The CDR3 totals 14 residues. V lost 5 bases, J lost 7 bases, and 17 bases lay in between. The CDR3 here is CASSTQADTGTQYF. CDR3 DNA: TGTGCCAGCAGCACACAGGCGGACACAGGGACCCAGTACTTC.

The CDR3 DNA sequence: TGTGCCAGCAGGCGGGACGGCTACGAGCAGTACTTC. Translating gives CASRRDGYEQYF. The J gene is TRBJ2-7, the V gene TRBV28; D possibly corresponds to TRBD2 (6 bases). V was clipped by 6 bases and J by 3 bases, with 9 bases between them. Germline V gene lookup returns CDR1 MDHEN and CDR2 SYDVKM. The length of the CDR3 is 12 residues. Looking up the rest from reference TRBV28 and TRBJ2-7 gives the full variable domain: DVKVTQSSRYLVKRTGEKVFLECVQDMDHENMFWYRQDPGLGLRLIYFSYDVKMKEKGDIPEGYSVSREKKERFSLILESASTNQTSMYLCASRRDGYEQYFGPGTRLTVT.

Worth noting for this clonotype: This likely comes from a read error, as the CDR3 has no conserved phenylalanine or tryptophan at its end. The rearrangement joins TRBV7-6 to TRBJ1-1, with 8 bases matching TRBD1. V was pared by 5 bases and J by 0 bases, with 2 bases of the junction left unmatched. CDR3 length equals 14 residues. The germline V gene has CDR1 SGHVS and CDR2 FNYEAQ. The CDR3 loop is CASSRDRLNTEAFS. The CDR3 nucleotides read TGTGCCAGCAGCCGGGACAGGCTGAACACTGAAGCTTTCTCT.

V is TRBV7-6 and J is TRBJ2-7; the match to TRBD2 covers 9 bases. The V gene end was trimmed by 6 bases and the J gene end by 3 bases; junction bases not matched to a gene: 12. The CDR3 is 16 residues long. Germline CDR1 SGHVS, CDR2 FNYEAQ. CDR3 region: CASSADGRGGRYEQYF. The CDR3 nucleotides read TGTGCCAGCAGTGCGGACGGGCGGGGGGGCCGCTACGAGCAGTACTTC.

This clonotype was counted a few times. The J gene is TRBJ1-5, the V gene TRBV19; weak D call: TRBD1 (5 bases). The CDR3 extends over 14 amino acids. Per germline, CDR1 LNHDA and CDR2 SQIVND (reference sequence). Trimming pared 0 bases from V and 4 bases from J, leaving 7 bases between. The CDR3 loop is CASSIDRDNQPQHF. CDR3 DNA: TGTGCCAGTAGTATAGACAGGGATAATCAGCCCCAGCATTTT.

This clonotype came up many times. The chain recombines TRBV2 with TRBJ2-6, with D possibly matching TRBD2 (5 bases). Germline lookup yields CDR1 SNHLY and CDR2 FYNNEI. The CDR3 length is 17 residues. V dropped 0 bases and J dropped 0 bases, with 9 bases sitting between them. The CDR3 sequence is CASSEASGLSGANVLTF. The CDR3 region has the DNA TGTGCCAGCAGTGAAGCCTCAGGACTCTCTGGGGCCAACGTCCTGACTTTC. Together with reference TRBV2 and TRBJ2-6, the CDR3 gives the full variable domain: EPEVTQTPSHQVTQMGQEVILRCVPISNHLYFYWYRQILGQKVEFLVSFYNNEISEKSEIFDDQFSVERPDGSNFTLKIRSTKLEDSAMYFCASSEASGLSGANVLTFGAGSRLTVL.

This chain connects TRBV20-1 to TRBJ2-7; a weak D match, TRBD2 (5 bases). The V and J ends lost 0 bases and 2 bases respectively, with 11 bases between them. The germline V gene encodes CDR1 DFQATT and CDR2 SNEGSKA (reference sequence). The CDR3 contains 14 residues. The CDR3 reads CSARDNGETYEQYF. CDR3 DNA sequence: TGCAGTGCTAGAGATAATGGGGAGACCTACGAGCAGTACTTC.